Reported below is one T cell receptor beta chain. This sample is drawn from a study of control samples from healthy donors and cancer patients. Sequencing used immunoSEQ multiplex PCR; TCRdb keeps in-frame clones, though not all of them. The top ten hold about 2.5% of the sample, which has some 130,000 clones, approximately 90% seen once. Specimen: blood. The sequence came from a man aged 35-49 years in good health.

CDR3 sequence: CASSRQSNQPQHF. The CDR3 coding sequence is TGTGCCAGCAGCCGACAGTCCAATCAGCCCCAGCATTTT. The V gene is TRBV12-3 or TRBV12-4, the J gene TRBJ1-5, with a weak D call TRBD1 (5 bases). Trimming stripped 6 bases from V and 3 bases from J, with 9 bases between. The CDR3 has 13 residues.